The next 10 T cell receptor beta chains were all read from a single sample in a study of cytomegalovirus exposure and HLA in healthy donors. A multiplex PCR was run with 60 Vbeta primers and 13 Jbeta primers. Profiling relied on immunoSEQ multiplex PCR, and the TCRdb table lists in-frame clones only, not all of them. The sample contains about 160,000 clones, 60% to 85% of which appear only once. Material: PBMCs. The source of these receptors is a male donor in good health and CMV-seropositive.

This clone was observed once. J is TRBJ1-2 and V is TRBV4-1; D is uncertain. Trimming pared 3 bases from V and 4 bases from J, leaving 12 bases between. This CDR3 is 14 amino acids long. The germline gives CDR1 MGHRA, CDR2 YSYEKL. The CDR3 region is CASSQTGGPYGYTF. The CDR3 DNA is TGCGCCAGCAGCCAGACGGGAGGGCCCTATGGCTACACCTTC.

The CDR3 coding sequence is TGCGCCAGCAGTGAGTCAACAGGGGGGCATGGCTACACCTTC. Its translation: CASSESTGGHGYTF. J is TRBJ1-2 and V is TRBV10-2, with TRBD1 matching over 8 bases. CDR1 and CDR2 (germline): WSHSY, SAAADI. V lost 0 bases, J lost 6 bases, and 3 bases stayed unmatched. The length of the CDR3 is 14 residues.

The rearrangement uses TRBV7-9 and TRBJ1-2; 9 nucleotides align to TRBD1. Germline CDR1 is SEHNR and CDR2 is FQNEAQ (reference sequence). CDR3 length: 14 residues. The junction had 7 bases not matched to a gene; V was cut back by 5 bases and J by 6 bases. DNA of the CDR3: TGTGCCAGCAGCCGCGACAGGGGGGAGAATGGCTACACCTTC. Its translation: CASSRDRGENGYTF.

The chain carries TRBV27 and TRBJ1-1, with 8 bases identical to TRBD1. This CDR3 region has 15 residues. Germline CDR1 MNHEY, CDR2 SMNVEV (reference sequence). V dropped 5 bases and J dropped 0; count of bases not matched to a gene: 5. This CDR3 reads CASSLRQGLNTEAFF. CDR3 nucleotides: TGTGCCAGCAGTCTCCGACAGGGGTTGAACACTGAAGCTTTCTTT.

The chain uses TRBV19 and TRBJ1-1; a weak D match, TRBD1 (5 bases). The CDR3 runs to 13 residues. Germline V gene data show CDR1 as LNHDA and CDR2 as SQIVND (reference sequence). V lost 1 base to trimming and J lost 5 bases, with 8 bases between them. This CDR3 reads CASSIAGETEAFF. The CDR3 coding sequence is TGTGCCAGTAGTATAGCGGGGGAAACTGAAGCTTTCTTT. The full variable domain, its missing parts supplied by reference TRBV19 and TRBJ1-1, is DGGITQSPKYLFRKEGQNVTLSCEQNLNHDAMYWYRQDPGQGLRLIYYSQIVNDFQKGDIAEGYSVSREKKESFPLTVTSAQKNPTAFYLCASSIAGETEAFFGQGTRLTVV.

The J gene is TRBJ1-6, the V gene TRBV30; tentative D call: TRBD1 (6 bases). CDR1 is GTSNPN, CDR2 SVGIG, per germline (reference sequence). V gave up 0 bases and J gave up 3 bases, with 18 bases separating them. The CDR3 loop spans 18 amino acids. CDR3 sequence: CAWSVLAGEWDYNSPLHF. CDR3 coding DNA: TGTGCCTGGAGTGTACTGGCAGGGGAATGGGACTATAATTCACCCCTCCACTTT.

J is TRBJ2-6 and V is TRBV7-3; maybe TRBD2 (5 bases). The CDR3 is made up of 15 amino acids. Germline V gene lookup returns CDR1 SGHTA and CDR2 FQGTGA. V shed 3 bases and J shed 2 bases, with 8 bases lying between them. The CDR3 here is CASSFEGAGANVLTF. CDR3 coding DNA: TGTGCCAGCAGCTTCGAGGGCGCTGGGGCCAACGTCCTGACTTTC.

The chain joins TRBV7-9 to TRBJ2-1, with 7 bases aligning to TRBD2. The CDR3 loop spans 10 amino acids. Germline V gene lookup returns CDR1 SEHNR and CDR2 FQNEAQ (reference sequence). CDR3 loop: CSWGGNEQFF. The CDR3 coding sequence is TGTTCCTGGGGGGGAAATGAGCAGTTCTTC.

The V and J genes are TRBV6-1 and TRBJ2-2; 9 nucleotides agree with TRBD1. V was pared by 7 bases and J by 7 bases, with 7 bases of the junction left unmatched. This CDR3 is 14 amino acids long. Germline values: CDR1 MNHNS, CDR2 SASEGT. The CDR3 spells CASITGGSGGELFF. The CDR3 DNA reads as TGTGCCAGCATCACAGGGGGCTCGGGCGGGGAGCTGTTTTTT.

The table lists this clone with a count of one. The V call is TRBV19, the J call TRBJ1-5, with a possible D match to TRBD1 (6 bases). CDR3 size: 15 residues. Germline CDR1 reads LNHDA; CDR2 reads SQIVND (reference sequence). The V and J ends lost 2 bases and 5 bases respectively, with 13 bases between them. CDR3 bases: TGTGCCAGTAGTATAAGCGGGGGGGGGCATCAGCCCCAGCATTTT. Protein: CASSISGGGHQPQHF.